The 28 T cell receptor beta chains below were found in one sample sequenced in a study of T-cell memory formation after mild COVID-19. One entry per CDR3 protein, called by TCRdb with MiXCR from the 5' RACE reads. This table has 150,000 to 200,000 distinct CDR3 sequences, around 10% appearing once. Sequenced sample: PBMCs or a T cell subset sorted from them (not recorded which). The source of these receptors is a man younger than 35 who had mild COVID-19 (a few samples of this study predate the infection). Cell type and time point are not known.

This clonotype has at least ten counts. This rearrangement joins TRBV7-3 to TRBJ2-7; no clear D gene. The CDR3 extends over 15 amino acids. Germline-derived CDR1 and CDR2 are SGHTA and FQGTGA. V was clipped by 1 base and J by 3 bases, with 13 bases between them. The CDR3 sequence is CASSLNPAHYYEQYF. The CDR3, as DNA: TGTGCCAGCAGCTTAAACCCAGCCCACTACTACGAGCAGTACTTC.

In its sample, this clonotype was seen a few times. This chain links TRBV11-2 with TRBJ1-2, with TRBD1 identical over 9 bases. Looked up from germline, CDR1 is SGHAT and CDR2 is FQNNGV. This CDR3 is 15 amino acids long. V was clipped by 5 bases and J by 7 bases; unmatched bases: 11. The CDR3 reads CASSLPGTGSGGYTF. CDR3 nucleotides: TGTGCCAGCAGCCTACCCGGGACAGGGAGTGGTGGCTACACCTTC.

The chain links TRBV7-3 to TRBJ1-6, with a weak D call TRBD1 (5 bases). The CDR3 runs to 12 residues. Germline loops: CDR1 SGHTA, CDR2 FQGTGA. The V gene lost 11 bases and the J gene lost 11 bases, with 16 bases spanning the gap. The CDR3 is CAGAPGKTPLHF. CDR3 bases: TGTGCCGGGGCCCCTGGGAAGACACCCCTCCACTTT.

V gene TRBV4-2 combines with J gene TRBJ1-1; 7 nucleotides match TRBD1. The J segment lost 1 base and the V segment lost 3 bases, leaving 5 bases of the junction unmatched. In germline, CDR1 is LGHNA, CDR2 YNFKEQ. CDR3 length: 15 amino acids. CDR3 sequence (DNA): TGTGCCAGCAGCCAGTTGGCAGGGGGGAACACTGAAGCTTTCTTT. This sequence encodes CASSQLAGGNTEAFF.

This chain uses TRBV4-3 with TRBJ2-5, with 12 bases identical to TRBD2. The CDR3 contains 15 residues. Germline V CDR1 and CDR2: LGHNA, YSLEER. With V trimmed by 8 bases and J by 2 bases, 6 bases remained unmatched. The CDR3 sequence is CASSTSGGTQETQYF. The CDR3, as DNA: TGCGCCAGCTCCACTAGCGGGGGGACGCAAGAGACCCAGTACTTC.

This clonotype was picked up a small number of times. This rearrangement joins TRBV2 to TRBJ1-3; unclear D gene. Germline CDR1 is SNHLY and CDR2 is FYNNEI. Between the trimmed V and J ends, which lost 7 bases and 4 bases, there was a span of 11 bases. The CDR3 has 13 amino acids. For the CDR3, the DNA is TGTGCCAGCATGACGGGTTACGGAAACACCATATATTTT. It yields the protein CASMTGYGNTIYF.

V is TRBV9 and J is TRBJ1-3; D gene ambiguous. The CDR3 totals 12 residues. CDR1 and CDR2 (germline): SGDLS, YYNGEE. V lost 4 bases and J lost 4, with 6 bases in between. The DNA of the CDR3 is TGTGCCAGCAGCCGAGTAGGAAACACCATATATTTT. This translates into CASSRVGNTIYF. Full variable domain (rest looked up from reference TRBV9 and TRBJ1-3): DSGVTQTPKHLITATGQRVTLRCSPRSGDLSVYWYQQSLDQGLQFLIQYYNGEERAKGNILERFSAQQFPDLHSELNLSSLELGDSALYFCASSRVGNTIYFGEGSWLTVV.

This clonotype was seen only a few times. The genes are TRBV3-1 and TRBJ1-4; 8 nucleotides agree with TRBD1. The germline gives CDR1 LGHDT, CDR2 YNNKEL (reference sequence). V shed 4 bases, J shed 4 bases, and the junction held 5 bases outside the gene matches. This CDR3 spans 15 amino acids. The CDR3 nucleotides read TGTGCCAGCAGCCCCCAGACAGGGGATAATGAAAAACTGTTTTTT. This encodes CASSPQTGDNEKLFF.

The CDR3, as DNA: TGCGCCAGCAGCCTATGGCAGGGGAACGAGCAGTACTTC. This encodes CASSLWQGNEQYF. V usage is TRBV5-1 and J usage is TRBJ2-7; weak D call: TRBD1 (6 bases). Germline-derived CDR1 and CDR2 are SGHRS and YFSETQ. CDR3 size: 13 residues. V lost 4 bases and J lost 5, with 13 bases in between.

This rearrangement joins TRBV6-1 to TRBJ2-7; TRBD1 aligns across 7 bases. Unmatched junction bases numbered 7, after V lost 8 bases and J lost 0 bases. The CDR3 covers 14 residues. CDR1 is MNHNS, CDR2 SASEGT, per germline. Here the CDR3 reads CASRRGPSSYEQYF. CDR3 coding DNA: TGTGCCAGCCGTAGGGGGCCGAGCTCCTACGAGCAGTACTTC.

This clonotype was seen a few times. The rearrangement uses TRBV5-1 and TRBJ2-3; D remains unclear. Deletions cut 2 bases from V and 3 bases from J, with 13 bases between. The germline gives CDR1 SGHRS, CDR2 YFSETQ. The CDR3 consists of 15 residues. The CDR3 is CASSLQGSQTDTQYF. DNA of the CDR3: TGCGCCAGCAGCTTACAAGGGTCTCAGACAGATACGCAGTATTTT.

The sample holds many counts of this clonotype. V gene TRBV25-1 combines with J gene TRBJ2-1; D remains ambiguous. This CDR3 spans 12 amino acids. CDR1 MGHDK and CDR2 SYGVNS come from the germline V gene. V lost 5 bases, J lost 6 bases, and 8 bases lay in between. CDR3 protein: CASSTRANEQFF. The CDR3 nucleotides read TGTGCCAGCAGTACACGGGCCAATGAGCAGTTCTTC.

The sample holds a few counts of this clonotype. Written as DNA, the CDR3 is TGTGCCATCCGACAGCGCGGGAACACTGAAGCTTTCTTT. It is translated as CAIRQRGNTEAFF. The chain joins TRBV12-3 or TRBV12-4 to TRBJ1-1, with D perhaps matching TRBD1 (5 bases). The length of the CDR3 is 13 residues. Trimming removed 10 bases from V and 1 base from J, with 13 bases in between.

This chain joins TRBV28 and TRBJ2-2; 8 bases are a match to TRBD2. The V gene's germline CDR1 is MDHEN and CDR2 SYDVKM. The CDR3 sequence is 16 residues long. Germline trimming cut 4 bases from V and 2 bases from J; bases unmatched to any gene: 6. CDR3 loop: CASSYSGLVNTGELFF. The DNA of the CDR3 is TGTGCCAGCAGTTACTCGGGACTAGTAAACACCGGGGAGCTGTTTTTT.

This clonotype occurred a few times. The rearrangement uses TRBV20-1 and TRBJ2-1; a possible D gene is TRBD2 (6 bases). V was trimmed by 7 bases and J by 0 bases, leaving 16 bases between them. Germline CDR1 is DFQATT and CDR2 is SNEGSKA (reference sequence). CDR3 length equals 15 residues. The CDR3 region has the DNA TGCAGTGGCAAAGGCTGGGGGGTCTCCTACAATGAGCAGTTCTTC. Protein: CSGKGWGVSYNEQFF.

This clonotype was detected many times. V gene TRBV9 combines with J gene TRBJ2-7, with D possibly TRBD2 on 5 matching bases. This CDR3 has 13 residues. Germline CDR1 reads SGDLS; CDR2 reads YYNGEE. Trimming stripped 2 bases from V and 3 bases from J, with 9 bases between. The CDR3 region has the DNA TGTGCCAGCAGCGTTCGGGGAGACTACGAGCAGTACTTC. It codes for CASSVRGDYEQYF.

This clonotype was seen at least ten times. The CDR3 DNA sequence: TGTGCCAGTAGTACCACGAGGGGCCTCTCCTACGAGCAGTACTTC. This sequence encodes CASSTTRGLSYEQYF. The chain carries TRBV19 and TRBJ2-7; perhaps D is TRBD1 or TRBD2 (5 bases each). Trimming stripped 4 bases from V and 0 bases from J, with 13 bases between. Looked up from germline, CDR1 is LNHDA and CDR2 is SQIVND (reference sequence). The CDR3 spans 15 residues.

The chain uses TRBV7-2 and TRBJ1-3; perhaps TRBD1 as D (5 bases). The germline V gene has CDR1 SGHTA and CDR2 FQGNSA. The V end was cut by 1 base, the J end by 4 bases, with 11 bases between. The length of the CDR3 is 15 residues. This chain's CDR3 is CASSLVSQGGNTIYF. CDR3 nucleotides: TGTGCCAGCAGCTTAGTTTCGCAGGGCGGAAACACCATATATTTT.

This clonotype has a handful of counts. This chain connects TRBV5-1 to TRBJ2-2; D is perhaps TRBD1 (7 bases). The V end lost 1 base, the J end lost 4 bases, and 11 bases lay between the germline ends. Germline V gene lookup returns CDR1 SGHRS and CDR2 YFSETQ. The CDR3 is 15 residues long. This chain's CDR3 is CASSLRGDSTGELFF. The CDR3 DNA follows: TGCGCCAGCAGCTTGCGCGGGGACAGCACCGGGGAGCTGTTTTTT.

This clonotype has only a few counts. The chain links TRBV5-6 to TRBJ2-6; D is uncertain. CDR3 length: 15 amino acids. V was cut by 0 bases and J by 2 bases, with 6 bases left in between. Germline V gene sequence: CDR1 SGHDT, CDR2 YYEEEE. CDR3 in DNA: TGTGCCAGCAGCTTGGAGCTAACTGGGGCCAACGTCCTGACTTTC. It encodes CASSLELTGANVLTF.

The J gene is TRBJ1-5, the V gene TRBV9; D is ambiguous. CDR1 and CDR2 (germline): SGDLS, YYNGEE. V dropped 0 bases and J dropped 3 bases, with 10 bases sitting between them. CDR3 length: 15 residues. The CDR3, as DNA: TGTGCCAGCAGCGTAGCTGGACGAGACAATCAGCCCCAGCATTTT. Encoded protein: CASSVAGRDNQPQHF.

This clonotype has more than one count but fewer than ten. The CDR3: CSAFRPGFNEQFF. CDR3 DNA sequence: TGCAGTGCTTTTCGACCGGGCTTCAATGAGCAGTTCTTC. This sequence joins TRBV20-1 and TRBJ2-1; D is undetermined. Germline loops: CDR1 DFQATT, CDR2 SNEGSKA (reference sequence). This CDR3 contains 13 residues. V was trimmed by 5 bases and J by 6 bases, leaving 14 bases between them.

This sequence joins TRBV20-1 and TRBJ2-1, with D possibly TRBD2 on 6 matching bases. Trimming pared 6 bases from V and 0 bases from J, leaving 12 bases between. There are 14 residues in the CDR3. The V gene's germline CDR1 is DFQATT and CDR2 SNEGSKA (reference sequence). The CDR3 loop is CSARRGLSYNEQFF. In nucleotides, the CDR3 is TGCAGTGCACGGCGGGGACTCTCCTACAATGAGCAGTTCTTC.

The chain joins TRBV12-3 or TRBV12-4 to TRBJ1-5; D unresolved. The CDR3 extends over 13 amino acids. The V and J ends lost 7 bases and 4 bases respectively, with 11 bases between them. The CDR3: CASTKTVNQPQHF. DNA of the CDR3: TGTGCCAGCACCAAGACCGTGAATCAGCCCCAGCATTTT.

The J gene is TRBJ1-1, the V gene TRBV7-8, with a possible D match to TRBD1 (6 bases). V lost 4 bases, J lost 11 bases, and 17 bases lay in between. This CDR3 spans 13 amino acids. Germline V gene lookup returns CDR1 SGHVS and CDR2 FQNEAQ. The CDR3 loop is CASSSDRLDRAFF. In DNA form, the CDR3 reads TGTGCCAGCAGCTCCGACAGGTTAGACCGGGCTTTCTTT.

The chain recombines TRBV6-1 with TRBJ2-7, with 12 positions matching TRBD2. Looked up from germline, CDR1 is MNHNS and CDR2 is SASEGT. Trimming took 8 bases from V and 2 from J; bases not matched to a gene: 7. CDR3 length: 15 residues. This CDR3 reads CASVWGLAGTYEQYF. CDR3 coding DNA: TGTGCCAGCGTTTGGGGACTAGCGGGCACCTACGAGCAGTACTTC.

This chain connects TRBV5-5 to TRBJ2-7, with 9 nucleotides matching TRBD1. The CDR3 runs to 14 residues. Germline V CDR1 and CDR2: SGHKS, YYEKEE (reference sequence). J lost 6 bases, V lost 1 base, and 5 bases had no gene match. CDR3 loop: CASSLPGTGFEQYV. The CDR3 DNA reads TGTGCCAGCAGCTTGCCCGGGACAGGGTTCGAGCAGTACGTC.

Turning to this clonotype: Just one base apart from a much larger clone, this may be a read error. The CDR3 ends on some other residue instead of the conserved phenylalanine or tryptophan, so this is likely a read error. This chain connects TRBV5-1 to TRBJ2-5; no clear D gene. The CDR3 length is 13 residues. Germline values: CDR1 SGHRS, CDR2 YFSETQ. Between the trimmed V and J ends, which lost 3 bases and 5 bases, there was a span of 11 bases. CDR3 in DNA: TGCGCCAGCAGCTCTCCCGGTTGGGAGACCCAGTACTCC. The encoded protein is CASSSPGWETQYS.